Each of the 22 T cell receptor beta chains below was sequenced from the same sample in a study of identical twins. One entry per CDR3 protein, called by TCRdb with MiXCR from the 5' RACE reads. The data contain about 280,000 distinct CDR3 sequences, about 8% of them seen just once; the ten biggest clones take up approximately 2%. This same sample was also part of a study on yellow fever vaccine responses in identical twins.

Sequencing was carried out using memory (CD45RO+) T cells sorted from blood. All receptors come from a woman between 18 and 30 years old in good health.

This clonotype occurred many times. The chain uses TRBV9 and TRBJ2-7; D is unresolved. Trimming removed 3 bases from V and 3 bases from J, with 7 bases in between. Per germline, CDR1 SGDLS and CDR2 YYNGEE. This CDR3 is built from 12 residues. This CDR3 reads CASSGPNYEQYF. The CDR3 region has the DNA TGTGCCAGCAGCGGTCCCAACTACGAGCAGTACTTC.

This clonotype has at least ten counts. The chain couples TRBV5-1 to TRBJ2-4; D may be TRBD1 (5 bases). Germline values: CDR1 SGHRS, CDR2 YFSETQ. The CDR3 has 13 residues. Trimming removed 4 bases at V and 14 bases at J, with 19 bases between. CDR3 coding DNA: TGCGCCAGCAGCCCGCCCGGCAGGGTCATAGAGTACTTC. This codes for CASSPPGRVIEYF.

This clonotype was observed a single time. The chain has TRBV9 and TRBJ2-3; 16 bases fit TRBD2. The CDR3 runs 20 residues. The J segment lost 4 bases and the V segment lost 3 bases, leaving 14 bases of the junction unmatched. CDR1 and CDR2 (germline): SGDLS, YYNGEE. The CDR3: CASSGSYPGLAGGVADTQYF. The CDR3 bases are TGTGCCAGCAGCGGATCCTATCCGGGACTAGCGGGAGGGGTGGCAGATACGCAGTATTTT.

This clonotype was seen repeatedly, ten times or more. The gene calls are TRBV3-1 and TRBJ1-1; TRBD1 matches 7 bases. Unmatched junction bases numbered 7, after V lost 2 bases and J lost 7 bases. CDR1 is LGHDT and CDR2 is YNNKEL in the germline V gene (reference sequence). This CDR3 spans 14 amino acids. The CDR3 region is CASSQTGTVHEAFF. CDR3 in DNA: TGTGCCAGCAGCCAAACCGGGACAGTACATGAAGCTTTCTTT.

V and J are TRBV6-5 and TRBJ2-3; 9 bases are shared with TRBD1. V gave up 2 bases and J gave up 5 bases; unmatched junction bases: 5. Germline V gene lookup returns CDR1 MNHEY and CDR2 SVGAGI. The CDR3 consists of 15 residues. CDR3 bases: TGTGCCAGCAGTTACCGCCGACAGGGGGGAGATACGCAGTATTTT. This sequence encodes CASSYRRQGGDTQYF.

This clonotype was recorded a few times. This chain links TRBV28 with TRBJ1-5; D unresolved. V was clipped by 5 bases and J by 1 base, with 15 bases between them. The CDR3 loop spans 16 amino acids. Germline V CDR1 and CDR2: MDHEN, SYDVKM. CDR3: CASSPPLQSSNQPQHF. The DNA of the CDR3 is TGTGCCAGCAGTCCTCCTCTCCAATCCAGCAATCAGCCCCAGCATTTT.

The gene calls are TRBV6-1 and TRBJ2-7; D possibly corresponds to TRBD2 (6 bases). With 0 bases removed from V and 2 bases from J, the gap between germline ends came to 11 bases. Germline values: CDR1 MNHNS, CDR2 SASEGT. The CDR3 loop spans 15 amino acids. DNA of the CDR3: TGTGCCAGCAGTGAAGCTCGGGACTCCCCCTACGAGCAGTACTTC. This sequence encodes CASSEARDSPYEQYF.

This chain links TRBV6-6 with TRBJ2-7; the D is unclear. The germline CDR1 and CDR2 sequences are MNHNY and SVGAGI (reference sequence). The ends were cut back, 3 bases at V and 5 bases at J, with 11 bases in the middle. This CDR3 is built from 13 residues. The CDR3 nucleotides are TGTGCCAGCAGTTATGGTCCTTGGGACGAGCAGTACTTC. Protein: CASSYGPWDEQYF.

This clonotype was recorded a few times. The CDR3 nucleotides read TGTGCCAGCAGTAAACAGGGCCTGAGCACAGATACGCAGTATTTT. This codes for CASSKQGLSTDTQYF. The gene calls are TRBV14 and TRBJ2-3; D may be TRBD1 (6 bases). The germline V gene encodes CDR1 SGHDN and CDR2 FVKESK. The V gene lost 6 bases and the J gene lost 0 bases, with 13 bases spanning the gap. The CDR3 loop spans 15 amino acids.

This clonotype was seen repeatedly, ten times or more. The rearrangement links TRBV18 to TRBJ1-6, with D perhaps TRBD1 (5 bases). Germline V lookup: CDR1 KGHSH, CDR2 LQKENI. The CDR3 is 15 residues long. V was clipped by 6 bases and J by 6 bases, with 15 bases between them. CDR3 protein: CASSPRDGVNSPLHF. The DNA for the CDR3 is TGTGCCAGCTCGCCGAGGGACGGAGTTAATTCACCCCTCCACTTT.

The rearrangement links TRBV20-1 to TRBJ1-4; D is undetermined. CDR1 DFQATT and CDR2 SNEGSKA come from the germline V gene (reference sequence). The length of the CDR3 is 17 residues. Trimming cost V 7 bases and J 0 bases, with 21 bases left between them. As DNA, the CDR3 is TGCAGTGGAAAGACCGGTACAGCGTCTACAACTAATGAAAAACTGTTTTTT. Protein product: CSGKTGTASTTNEKLFF.

There are a few counts of this clonotype. V and J are TRBV11-2 and TRBJ2-7, with D unclear. CDR1 and CDR2 from the germline V gene are SGHAT and FQNNGV. V lost 5 bases, J lost 1 base, and 9 bases lay in between. CDR3 length: 13 amino acids. The CDR3 DNA is TGTGCCAGCAGCCCACTAAGATCCTACGAGCAGTACTTC. Translating it yields CASSPLRSYEQYF.

This sequence joins TRBV28 and TRBJ2-2, with 14 bases that match TRBD2. The CDR3 runs to 18 residues. The germline gives CDR1 MDHEN, CDR2 SYDVKM. V lost 5 bases, J lost 4 bases, and 9 bases stayed unmatched. The CDR3 coding sequence is TGTGCCAGCAGTCCGTGGACTAGCGGGAGGTTCGGCACCGGGGAGCTGTTTTTT. This sequence encodes CASSPWTSGRFGTGELFF.

This clonotype has only a few counts. The chain uses TRBV5-1 and TRBJ2-7; a possible D gene is TRBD2 (6 bases). The CDR3 spans 13 residues. The germline V gene has CDR1 SGHRS and CDR2 YFSETQ. V dropped 2 bases and J dropped 2 bases, with 8 bases sitting between them. The DNA for the CDR3 is TGCGCCAGCAGCTTCGGGGGAACCTACGAGCAGTACTTC. This codes for CASSFGGTYEQYF.

The genes are TRBV11-2 and TRBJ1-6, with D maybe TRBD1 (6 bases). The germline gives CDR1 SGHAT, CDR2 FQNNGV. The CDR3 has 14 residues. Trimming cost V 5 bases and J 9 bases, with 14 bases left between them. CDR3 in DNA: TGTGCCAGCAGCGTCGGGACAACGTCTTCACCCCTCCACTTT. It translates to CASSVGTTSSPLHF. The full variable domain, in which reference TRBV11-2 and TRBJ1-6 provide the parts outside the CDR3, is EAGVAQSPRYKIIEKRQSVAFWCNPISGHATLYWYQQILGQGPKLLIQFQNNGVVDDSQLPKDRFSAERLKGVDSTLKIQPAKLEDSAVYLCASSVGTTSSPLHFGNGTRLTVT.

This chain uses TRBV10-3 with TRBJ2-1; TRBD2 matches at 8 bases. Germline CDR1 and CDR2: ENHRY and SYGVKD. The CDR3 contains 17 residues. After removal of 10 bases from V and 1 base from J, the junction contained 15 bases not matched to a gene. In nucleotides, the CDR3 is TGTGCCACCGCGGGACTAGGGCCCTCTGGTTCCTACAATGAGCAGTTCTTC. It translates to CATAGLGPSGSYNEQFF.

In its sample, this clonotype was seen many times. V and J are TRBV9 and TRBJ2-1; the match to TRBD1 covers 9 bases. J was trimmed by 10 bases and V by 1 base; bases with no gene match: 12. Germline loops: CDR1 SGDLS, CDR2 YYNGEE. This CDR3 comprises 16 residues. CDR3 residues: CASSVSGDRARSEQFF. The CDR3 nucleotides read TGTGCCAGCAGCGTATCCGGGGACAGGGCCCGCTCGGAGCAGTTCTTC.

This clonotype was seen many times. The rearrangement links TRBV20-1 to TRBJ1-6; the D gene is possibly TRBD1 (5 bases). The germline CDR1 and CDR2 sequences are DFQATT and SNEGSKA (reference sequence). With 6 bases removed from V and 7 bases from J, the gap between germline ends came to 13 bases. This CDR3 has 13 amino acids. CDR3 nucleotides: TGCAGTGCGGTGGGGACGGCAAATTCACCCCTCCACTTT. Protein product: CSAVGTANSPLHF.

This clonotype was seen repeatedly, ten times or more. The rearrangement joins TRBV12-3 or TRBV12-4 to TRBJ2-1, with D possibly matching TRBD1 (6 bases). Trimming shortened V by 6 bases and J by 0 bases, and 12 bases separated the two germline ends. The CDR3 loop spans 15 amino acids. The CDR3 region is CASSRTESSYNEQFF. As DNA, the CDR3 is TGTGCCAGCAGCCGGACAGAGTCCTCCTACAATGAGCAGTTCTTC.

This clonotype was observed many times. The rearrangement joins TRBV19 to TRBJ2-1; maybe TRBD2 (5 bases). Trimming shortened V by 4 bases and J by 3 bases, and 10 bases separated the two germline ends. This CDR3 contains 14 residues. CDR1 is LNHDA, CDR2 SQIVND, per germline (reference sequence). The CDR3 nucleotides are TGTGCCAGTAGTAGCGGGCTAGACTACAATGAGCAGTTCTTC. It codes for CASSSGLDYNEQFF.

This clonotype came up a few times. The chain employs TRBV6-1 and TRBJ1-6; 9 bases agree with TRBD1. Losses at the gene ends were 6 bases for V and 11 bases for J; bases not matched to a gene: 14. Germline V gene sequence: CDR1 MNHNS, CDR2 SASEGT. The CDR3 has 16 residues. CDR3 amino acids: CASSPERGTGKAPLHF. The CDR3, as DNA: TGTGCCAGCAGCCCTGAGCGGGGGACAGGGAAGGCACCCCTCCACTTT.

About this clonotype: A much more abundant neighbour one base away suggests this may be a read error. The V and J genes are TRBV7-9 and TRBJ2-2; D possibly corresponds to TRBD1 (6 bases). Germline V gene sequence: CDR1 SEHNR, CDR2 FQNEAQ (reference sequence). The CDR3 has 14 residues. CDR3 sequence (DNA): TGTGCCAGCTGGGACACACCGAACACCGGGGAGCAGTTTTTT. It is translated as CASWDTPNTGEQFF. Filled out from reference TRBV7-9 and TRBJ2-2, the complete variable domain reads DTGVSQNPRHKITKRGQNVTFRCDPISEHNRLYWYRQTLGQGPEFLTYFQNEAQLEKSRLLSDRFSAERPKGSFSTLEIQRTEQGDSAMYLCASWDTPNTGEQFFGEGSRLTVL.